This T cell receptor beta chain was sequenced during a study of preoperative IRX-2 immunotherapy in early breast cancer. The treatment here: preoperative locoregional IRX-2 cytokine immunotherapy. Preoperative locoregional IRX-2 cytokine immunotherapy was tested in the phase Ib source study. Repertoires were generated with immunoSEQ multiplex PCR, while TCRdb's copy carries only in-frame clones and drops some. The table includes 95,000 to 100,000 clones, around 86% detected once. Looked up from germline, CDR1 is SGHRS and CDR2 is YFSETQ. Trimming at V came to 4 bases and at J to 8 bases, leaving 8 bases not matched to a gene. The length of the CDR3 is 14 residues.

The receptor was derived from a human donor with breast cancer. The gene calls are TRBV5-1 and TRBJ1-4, with 7 bases that match TRBD1. The material sequenced was tumor tissue, taken after IRX-2 immunotherapy. Written as DNA, the CDR3 is TGCGCCAGCAGCACCGACAGGGAGGGAGAAAAACTGTTTTTT. Residues: CASSTDREGEKLFF.